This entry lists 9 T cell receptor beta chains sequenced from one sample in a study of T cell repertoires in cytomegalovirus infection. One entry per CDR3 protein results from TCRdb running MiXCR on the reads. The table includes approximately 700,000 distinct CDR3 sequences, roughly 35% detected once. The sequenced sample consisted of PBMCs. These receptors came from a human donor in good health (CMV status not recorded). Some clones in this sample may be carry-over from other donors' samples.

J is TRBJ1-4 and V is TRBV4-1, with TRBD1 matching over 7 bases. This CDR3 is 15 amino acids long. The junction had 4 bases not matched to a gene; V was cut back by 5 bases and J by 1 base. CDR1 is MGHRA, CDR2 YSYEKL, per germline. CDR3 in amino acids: CASSFRQGTNEKLFF. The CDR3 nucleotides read TGCGCCAGCAGCTTTCGACAGGGAACTAATGAAAAACTGTTTTTT.

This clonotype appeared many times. CDR3 sequence: CASSLDGRRGSNEKLFF. The CDR3, as DNA: TGTGCCAGCAGCTTAGATGGCAGAAGGGGGTCTAATGAAAAACTGTTTTTT. This chain links TRBV11-2 with TRBJ1-4, with D perhaps TRBD1 (6 bases). The CDR3 loop spans 17 amino acids. Germline lookup yields CDR1 SGHAT and CDR2 FQNNGV. Trimming removed 0 bases at V and 3 bases at J, with 14 bases between.

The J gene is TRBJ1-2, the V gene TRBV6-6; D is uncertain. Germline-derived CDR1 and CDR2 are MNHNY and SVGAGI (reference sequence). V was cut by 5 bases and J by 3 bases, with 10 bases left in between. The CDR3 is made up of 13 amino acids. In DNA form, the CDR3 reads TGTGCCAGCAGTGAGACCCTCTACTATGGCTACACCTTC. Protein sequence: CASSETLYYGYTF.

CDR3 sequence (DNA): TGCAGCGTTGAAGATTTAGCGGGAGGTATCAATGAGCAGTTCTTC. Its protein product is CSVEDLAGGINEQFF. The V and J genes are TRBV29-1 and TRBJ2-1; 10 nucleotides align to TRBD2. Germline CDR1 is SQVTM and CDR2 is ANQGSEA. This CDR3 region has 15 residues. V gave up 0 bases and J gave up 6 bases; unmatched junction bases: 5.

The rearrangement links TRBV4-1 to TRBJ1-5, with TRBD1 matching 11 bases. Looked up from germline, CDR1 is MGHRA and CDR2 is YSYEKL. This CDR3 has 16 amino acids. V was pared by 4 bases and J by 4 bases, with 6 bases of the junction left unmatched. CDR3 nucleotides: TGCGCCAGCAGCCCCCGAGGACAGGGGGCTAATCAGCCCCAGCATTTT. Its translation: CASSPRGQGANQPQHF.

This CDR3 is CASSFLPRARDDGYTF. In DNA, the CDR3 is TGCGCCAGCAGCTTTTTGCCCAGGGCGAGAGATGATGGCTACACCTTC. This rearrangement joins TRBV5-1 to TRBJ1-2, with D possibly TRBD1 on 5 matching bases. With 2 bases removed from V and 6 bases from J, the gap between germline ends came to 20 bases. CDR3 size: 16 residues. Germline-derived CDR1 and CDR2 are SGHRS and YFSETQ.

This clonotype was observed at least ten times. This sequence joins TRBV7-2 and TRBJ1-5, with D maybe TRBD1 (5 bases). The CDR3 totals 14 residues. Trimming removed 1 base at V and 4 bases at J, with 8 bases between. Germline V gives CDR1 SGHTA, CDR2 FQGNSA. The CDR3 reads CASSLGTPNQPQHF. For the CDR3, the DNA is TGTGCCAGCAGCTTAGGGACACCTAATCAGCCCCAGCATTTT.

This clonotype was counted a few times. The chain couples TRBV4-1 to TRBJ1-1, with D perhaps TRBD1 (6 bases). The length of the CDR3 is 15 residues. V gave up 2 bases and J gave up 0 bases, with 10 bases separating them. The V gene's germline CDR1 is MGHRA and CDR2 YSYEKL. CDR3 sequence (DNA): TGCGCCAGCAGCCAAACGGGACATCTGAACACTGAAGCTTTCTTT. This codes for CASSQTGHLNTEAFF.

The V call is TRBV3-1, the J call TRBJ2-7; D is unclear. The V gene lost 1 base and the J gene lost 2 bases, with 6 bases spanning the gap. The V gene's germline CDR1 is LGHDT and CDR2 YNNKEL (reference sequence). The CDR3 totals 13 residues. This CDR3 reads CASSQAVPYEQYF. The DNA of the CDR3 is TGTGCCAGCAGCCAAGCCGTACCCTACGAGCAGTACTTC.